These 28 T cell receptor beta chains came from one sample sequenced in a study of CD8+ T cells in alopecia areata. It was cDNA, reverse transcribed from extracted RNA, that served as the sequencing template. The protocol was immunoSEQ multiplex PCR, while the TCRdb copy is restricted to in-frame clones and leaves out a portion. The sample lists 100,000 to 120,000 clones, roughly 55% occurring once. The sample comprised NKG2D-low CD8+ T cells sorted from blood. All receptors come from a human donor with alopecia areata.

CDR3 in DNA: TGTGCCAGCAGCCACCCCTCTACCGAGCAGTTCTTC. Translating it yields CASSHPSTEQFF. This chain uses TRBV9 with TRBJ2-1; the D is unclear. Between the trimmed V and J ends, which lost 4 bases and 10 bases, there was a span of 12 bases. In germline, CDR1 is SGDLS, CDR2 YYNGEE. The CDR3 sequence is 12 residues long.

The chain joins TRBV6-5 to TRBJ1-1; TRBD1 matches at 7 bases. CDR3 length: 14 residues. J was trimmed by 5 bases and V by 0 bases; bases with no gene match: 3. CDR1 and CDR2 (germline): MNHEY, SVGAGI. The CDR3 sequence: CASSYSQGETEAFF. The CDR3 DNA reads TGTGCCAGCAGTTACTCTCAGGGGGAGACTGAAGCTTTCTTT.

This clone was seen a handful of times. The chain links TRBV7-9 to TRBJ2-5; either TRBD1 or TRBD2 may fit D (6 bases each). This CDR3 is 16 amino acids long. Trimming shortened V by 8 bases and J by 5 bases, and 24 bases separated the two germline ends. The germline CDR1 and CDR2 sequences are SEHNR and FQNEAQ (reference sequence). In DNA, the CDR3 is TGTGCCAGCCCACCGGGGGCCATTGTAACTGGGGAGACCCAGTACTTC. Amino acids: CASPPGAIVTGETQYF.

The chain joins TRBV2 to TRBJ2-7, with D possibly being TRBD1 or TRBD2 (5 bases each). Per germline, CDR1 SNHLY and CDR2 FYNNEI. V was shortened by 7 bases and J by 3 bases, with 16 bases between the two germline ends. The CDR3 runs to 14 residues. The CDR3 nucleotides read TGTGCCAGCACTGAGGGGATCCAGGGCTACGAGCAGTACTTC. This sequence encodes CASTEGIQGYEQYF.

The chain uses TRBV13 and TRBJ2-5, with D perhaps matching TRBD2 (6 bases). CDR3 length equals 14 residues. V was trimmed by 5 bases and J by 4 bases, leaving 14 bases between them. Germline CDR1 reads PRHDT; CDR2 reads FYEKMQ (reference sequence). CDR3 sequence reads: CASSLGRLGETQYF. The DNA for the CDR3 is TGTGCCAGCAGCCTGGGGAGACTAGGAGAGACCCAGTACTTC.

The gene calls are TRBV19 and TRBJ2-4, with D unclear. The V end was cut by 3 bases, the J end by 2 bases, with 11 bases between. This CDR3 region has 15 residues. Germline V gives CDR1 LNHDA, CDR2 SQIVND (reference sequence). The CDR3 region is CASSITMNPKNIQYF. As DNA, the CDR3 is TGTGCCAGTAGTATTACAATGAACCCCAAAAACATTCAGTACTTC.

The chain has TRBV6-1 and TRBJ2-3, with D perhaps matching TRBD2 (5 bases). Germline values: CDR1 MNHNS, CDR2 SASEGT. The CDR3 totals 16 residues. Trimming removed 1 base at V and 2 bases at J, with 13 bases between. This chain's CDR3 is CASSEGGYHATDTQYF. The DNA for the CDR3 is TGTGCCAGCAGTGAAGGAGGGTACCACGCCACAGATACGCAGTATTTT.

Details on this clone: At the DNA level, this CDR3 is encoded by other sequences in the same sample as well. V usage is TRBV28 and J usage is TRBJ2-3, with D unresolved. This CDR3 region has 12 residues. Looked up from germline, CDR1 is MDHEN and CDR2 is SYDVKM. The V end lost 5 bases, the J end lost 1 base, and 4 bases lay between the germline ends. CDR3 region: CASSPGTDTQYF. As DNA, the CDR3 is TGTGCCAGCAGTCCCGGCACAGATACGCAGTATTTT.

The chain carries TRBV13 and TRBJ2-1; TRBD2 matches at 8 bases. CDR1 and CDR2 (germline): PRHDT, FYEKMQ (reference sequence). J was trimmed by 4 bases and V by 4 bases; bases with no gene match: 24. The CDR3 covers 21 residues. CDR3 sequence: CASSSTSGTTISSGLYNEQFF. In DNA, the CDR3 is TGTGCCAGCAGCTCGACTTCCGGGACAACCATTTCTAGCGGGCTTTACAATGAGCAGTTCTTC. Filled out from reference TRBV13 and TRBJ2-1, the complete variable domain reads AAGVIQSPRHLIKEKRETATLKCYPIPRHDTVYWYQQGPGQDPQFLISFYEKMQSDKGSIPDRFSAQQFSDYHSELNMSSLELGDSALYFCASSSTSGTTISSGLYNEQFFGPGTRLTVL.

The V gene is TRBV27, the J gene TRBJ2-5; 7 bases line up with TRBD1. With the DNA end fitting TRBJ2-7 better, the J assignment may be wrong. The germline V gene encodes CDR1 MNHEY and CDR2 SMNVEV (reference sequence). The CDR3 covers 16 residues. The DNA of the CDR3 is TGTGCCAGCAGCAGAGAACAGGGGTCGCTGGCCTACGAGCAGTACTTC. This gives the protein CASSREQGSLAYEQYF.

This clone was detected a few times. This chain connects TRBV27 to TRBJ2-7; D may be TRBD2 (5 bases). V lost 5 bases to trimming and J lost 0 bases, with 11 bases between them. Germline CDR1 and CDR2: MNHEY and SMNVEV (reference sequence). This CDR3 is 14 amino acids long. The CDR3 region is CASSGLAASYEQYF. CDR3 DNA: TGTGCCAGCAGTGGCCTAGCCGCCTCCTACGAGCAGTACTTC.

The rearrangement joins TRBV9 to TRBJ2-2, with 7 bases that match TRBD1. Germline V gene lookup returns CDR1 SGDLS and CDR2 YYNGEE. The CDR3 extends over 16 amino acids. V shed 2 bases and J 5 bases; nucleotides not matched to a gene: 9. The CDR3 nucleotides read TGTGCCAGCAGCGTCCCGGGGACAGTGGGAACCGGGGAGCTGTTTTTT. It translates to CASSVPGTVGTGELFF.

This clone was seen only a few times. The chain carries TRBV10-3 and TRBJ2-7; 8 nucleotides match TRBD2. This CDR3 contains 17 residues. From germline, CDR1 is ENHRY and CDR2 SYGVKD. V shed 3 bases, J shed 3 bases, and the junction held 13 bases outside the gene matches. CDR3: CAISDLAAAGVIYEQYF. The DNA of the CDR3 is TGTGCCATCAGTGACCTCGCAGCAGCGGGAGTTATCTACGAGCAGTACTTC.

The chain carries TRBV30 and TRBJ1-1; 10 nucleotides line up with TRBD1. With 4 bases clipped from V and 5 bases from J, the junction kept 13 bases outside the gene matches. The CDR3 has 16 residues. From germline, CDR1 is GTSNPN and CDR2 SVGIG (reference sequence). This CDR3 reads CAWTTRDRGRPTEAFF. In DNA, the CDR3 is TGTGCCTGGACTACCCGGGACAGGGGACGACCTACTGAAGCTTTCTTT.

This chain uses TRBV25-1 with TRBJ2-6, with TRBD1 identical over 7 bases. The CDR3 runs 17 residues. Germline loops: CDR1 MGHDK, CDR2 SYGVNS. After removal of 3 bases from V and 0 bases from J, the junction contained 5 bases not matched to a gene. The CDR3, as DNA: TGTGCCAGCAGTGAGCCGGGACAGCTCTCTGGGGCCAACGTCCTGACTTTC. It is translated as CASSEPGQLSGANVLTF.

To note about this clone: Other DNA sequences in the same sample also yield this CDR3. The V call is TRBV4-1, the J call TRBJ2-7; 9 bases line up with TRBD2. J was trimmed by 4 bases and V by 0 bases; bases with no gene match: 1. Germline loops: CDR1 MGHRA, CDR2 YSYEKL. CDR3 length: 14 amino acids. In DNA, the CDR3 is TGCGCCAGCAGCCAAGAAGCGGGAGGTTACGAGCAGTACTTC. Its translation is CASSQEAGGYEQYF.

There are a few counts of this clone. The chain employs TRBV28 and TRBJ2-3; 9 nucleotides match TRBD2. The CDR3 is made up of 15 amino acids. With 5 bases clipped from V and 2 bases from J, the junction kept 5 bases outside the gene matches. In germline, CDR1 is MDHEN, CDR2 SYDVKM. CDR3 sequence reads: CASSERTSATDTQYF. As DNA, the CDR3 is TGTGCCAGCAGTGAGAGGACTAGCGCCACAGATACGCAGTATTTT.

V gene TRBV2 combines with J gene TRBJ1-1; tentative D call: TRBD1 (5 bases). CDR1 and CDR2 from the germline V gene are SNHLY and FYNNEI. CDR3 length equals 14 residues. V was shortened by 7 bases and J by 7 bases, with 19 bases between the two germline ends. In nucleotides, the CDR3 is TGTGCCAGCACTCCTGGGGCCGAGACGAGTGAAGCTTTCTTT. Its protein product is CASTPGAETSEAFF.

The rearrangement uses TRBV27 and TRBJ1-5, with a weak D call TRBD1 (6 bases). V lost 5 bases and J lost 2, with 7 bases in between. CDR3 length: 13 amino acids. CDR1 and CDR2 from the germline V gene are MNHEY and SMNVEV (reference sequence). In DNA, the CDR3 is TGTGCCAGCAGTCCAGGGGGCAATCAGCCCCAGCATTTT. It codes for CASSPGGNQPQHF.

The chain uses TRBV7-9 and TRBJ2-1; TRBD2 matches at 7 bases. Germline CDR1 and CDR2: SEHNR and FQNEAQ (reference sequence). V gave up 4 bases and J gave up 0 bases; unmatched junction bases: 3. The length of the CDR3 is 15 residues. CDR3 sequence: CASSSGRSSYNEQFF. DNA for the CDR3: TGTGCCAGCAGCTCCGGGAGGAGCTCCTACAATGAGCAGTTCTTC. The full variable domain, its missing parts supplied by reference TRBV7-9 and TRBJ2-1, is DTGVSQNPRHKITKRGQNVTFRCDPISEHNRLYWYRQTLGQGPEFLTYFQNEAQLEKSRLLSDRFSAERPKGSFSTLEIQRTEQGDSAMYLCASSSGRSSYNEQFFGPGTRLTVL.

V is TRBV9 and J is TRBJ2-6; unclear D gene. Germline assignment: CDR1 SGDLS and CDR2 YYNGEE. The CDR3 loop spans 13 amino acids. V lost 2 bases and J lost 3, with 3 bases in between. CDR3 nucleotide sequence: TGTGCCAGCAGCGTGAGTGGGGCCAACGTCCTGACTTTC. This codes for CASSVSGANVLTF.

The chain couples TRBV9 to TRBJ1-5, with D uncertain. V was pared by 2 bases and J by 2 bases, with 2 bases between. Germline V lookup: CDR1 SGDLS, CDR2 YYNGEE. The CDR3 contains 12 residues. CDR3 nucleotide sequence: TGTGCCAGCAGCGTTGGCAATCAGCCCCAGCATTTT. This translates into CASSVGNQPQHF. Drawing the rest from reference TRBV9 and TRBJ1-5, the complete variable domain is DSGVTQTPKHLITATGQRVTLRCSPRSGDLSVYWYQQSLDQGLQFLIQYYNGEERAKGNILERFSAQQFPDLHSELNLSSLELGDSALYFCASSVGNQPQHFGDGTRLSIL.

This clone is a singleton in its sample. This chain uses TRBV15 with TRBJ1-1; maybe TRBD1 (5 bases). Trimming removed 0 bases from V and 11 bases from J, with 13 bases in between. The CDR3 loop spans 13 amino acids. CDR1 is LNHNV, CDR2 YYDKDF, per germline (reference sequence). CDR3: CATSRERDAAAFF. The CDR3 bases are TGTGCCACCAGCAGAGAACGGGACGCCGCGGCTTTCTTT.

This clone was recorded a few times. The V call is TRBV4-2, the J call TRBJ2-7; 9 nucleotides align to TRBD1. The CDR3 has 15 amino acids. V gave up 0 bases and J gave up 2 bases; unmatched junction bases: 2. The germline V gene has CDR1 LGHNA and CDR2 YNFKEQ. The CDR3 nucleotides read TGTGCCAGCAGCCAAGAACAGGGGGCCACCTACGAGCAGTACTTC. Its protein is CASSQEQGATYEQYF.

This chain links TRBV27 with TRBJ2-5, with D perhaps TRBD1 (6 bases). The DNA end is more similar to TRBJ2-7, so the J call may be wrong. The CDR3 extends over 13 amino acids. Per germline, CDR1 MNHEY and CDR2 SMNVEV (reference sequence). The CDR3 coding sequence is TGTGCCAGCAGACAAGGACAGCCCTACGAGCAGTACTTC. It is translated as CASRQGQPYEQYF.

This clone was observed a few times. This chain links TRBV7-8 with TRBJ1-1; D is unclear. V was clipped by 4 bases and J by 6 bases, with 9 bases between them. The CDR3 is made up of 12 amino acids. The germline CDR1 and CDR2 sequences are SGHVS and FQNEAQ. CDR3 sequence reads: CASSSSLPEAFF. CDR3 DNA sequence: TGTGCCAGCAGCTCCTCCCTCCCTGAAGCTTTCTTT.

This clone was counted between two and nine times. The genes are TRBV7-2 and TRBJ2-7; the D gene is possibly TRBD1 (5 bases). Germline lookup yields CDR1 SGHTA and CDR2 FQGNSA. V lost 4 bases to trimming and J lost 2 bases, with 15 bases between them. The CDR3 totals 15 residues. The CDR3 DNA sequence: TGTGCCAGCAGCTCCCAGGGTATGAGGACCTACGAGCAGTACTTC. Its translation is CASSSQGMRTYEQYF.

There are a few counts of this clone. V gene TRBV27 combines with J gene TRBJ2-5; D gene ambiguous. Looked up from germline, CDR1 is MNHEY and CDR2 is SMNVEV (reference sequence). CDR3 length: 13 residues. Trimming removed 0 bases from V and 5 bases from J, with 7 bases in between. In DNA form, the CDR3 reads TGTGCCAGCAGTTTATCCTTCGTGGAGACCCAGTACTTC. It codes for CASSLSFVETQYF.